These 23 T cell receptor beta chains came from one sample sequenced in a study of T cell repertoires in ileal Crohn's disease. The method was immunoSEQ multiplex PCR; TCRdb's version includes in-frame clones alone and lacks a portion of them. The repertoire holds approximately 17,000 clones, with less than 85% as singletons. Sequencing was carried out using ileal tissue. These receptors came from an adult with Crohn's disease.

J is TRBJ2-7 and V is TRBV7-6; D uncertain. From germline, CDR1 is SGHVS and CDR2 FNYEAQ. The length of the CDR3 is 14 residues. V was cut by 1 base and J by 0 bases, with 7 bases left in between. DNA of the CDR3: TGTGCCAGCAGCTTAGGCCAGAACTCCTACGAGCAGTACTTC. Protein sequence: CASSLGQNSYEQYF.

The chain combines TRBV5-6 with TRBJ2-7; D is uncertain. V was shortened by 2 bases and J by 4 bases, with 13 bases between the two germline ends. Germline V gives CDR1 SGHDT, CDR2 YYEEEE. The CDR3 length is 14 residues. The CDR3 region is CASSFLGQAYEQYF. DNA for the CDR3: TGTGCCAGCAGCTTCCTTGGGCAGGCGTACGAGCAGTACTTC.

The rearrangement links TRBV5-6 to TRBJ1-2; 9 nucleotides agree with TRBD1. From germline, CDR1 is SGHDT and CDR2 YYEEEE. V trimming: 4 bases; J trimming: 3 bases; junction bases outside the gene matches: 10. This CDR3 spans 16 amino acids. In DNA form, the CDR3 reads TGTGCCAGCAGCCCGCGGACAGGGGTATCCTACTATGGCTACACCTTC. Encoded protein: CASSPRTGVSYYGYTF. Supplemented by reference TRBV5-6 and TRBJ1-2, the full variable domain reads DAGVTQSPTHLIKTRGQQVTLRCSPKSGHDTVSWYQQALGQGPQFIFQYYEEEERQRGNFPDRFSGHQFPNYSSELNVNALLLGDSALYLCASSPRTGVSYYGYTFGSGTRLTVV.

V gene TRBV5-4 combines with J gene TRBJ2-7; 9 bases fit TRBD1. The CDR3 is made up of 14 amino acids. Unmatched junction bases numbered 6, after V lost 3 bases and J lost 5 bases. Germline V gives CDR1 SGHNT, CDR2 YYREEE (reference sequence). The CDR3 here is CASSWRDRVHEQYF. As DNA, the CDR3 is TGTGCCAGCAGCTGGAGGGACAGGGTCCACGAGCAGTACTTC.

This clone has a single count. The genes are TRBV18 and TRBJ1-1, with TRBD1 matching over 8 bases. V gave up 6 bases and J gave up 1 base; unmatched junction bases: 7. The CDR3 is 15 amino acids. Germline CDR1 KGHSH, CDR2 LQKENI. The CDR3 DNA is TGTGCCAGCTCTTCCTGGACAGGGACGAACACTGAAGCTTTCTTT. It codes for CASSSWTGTNTEAFF.

CDR3 sequence: CASSLVTGGMDEQYF. CDR3 coding DNA: TGTGCCAGCAGCTTAGTAACGGGGGGGATGGACGAGCAGTACTTC. The chain joins TRBV7-9 to TRBJ2-7; 8 bases line up with TRBD2. The CDR3 is 15 residues long. Germline V gives CDR1 SEHNR, CDR2 FQNEAQ (reference sequence). The V and J ends lost 1 base and 5 bases, in that order; junction bases with no gene match: 7.

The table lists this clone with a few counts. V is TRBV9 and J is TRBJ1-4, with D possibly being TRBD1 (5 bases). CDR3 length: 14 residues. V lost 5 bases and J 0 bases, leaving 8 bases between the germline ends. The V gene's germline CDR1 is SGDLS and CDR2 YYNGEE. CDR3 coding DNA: TGTGCCAGCAGTGGACACGCAACTAATGAAAAACTGTTTTTT. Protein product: CASSGHATNEKLFF.

CDR3 DNA: TGTGCCAGCAGTCCCGGGAGGACACTGACCGGGGAGCTGTTTTTT. This gives the protein CASSPGRTLTGELFF. The chain carries TRBV6-5 and TRBJ2-2, with 7 bases fitting TRBD2. This CDR3 spans 15 amino acids. CDR1 MNHEY and CDR2 SVGAGI come from the germline V gene. With V trimmed by 5 bases and J by 5 bases, 8 bases remained unmatched.

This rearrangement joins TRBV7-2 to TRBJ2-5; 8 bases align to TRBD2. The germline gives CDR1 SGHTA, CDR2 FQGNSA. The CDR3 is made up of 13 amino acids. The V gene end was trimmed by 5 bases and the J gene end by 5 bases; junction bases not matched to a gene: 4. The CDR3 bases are TGTGCCAGCAGCGTCGGGGGGGGCGAGACCCAGTACTTC. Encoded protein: CASSVGGGETQYF. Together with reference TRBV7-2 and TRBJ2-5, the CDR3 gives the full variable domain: GAGVSQSPSNKVTEKGKDVELRCDPISGHTALYWYRQSLGQGLEFLIYFQGNSAPDKSGLPSDRFSAERTGGSVSTLTIQRTQQEDSAVYLCASSVGGGETQYFGPGTRLLVL.

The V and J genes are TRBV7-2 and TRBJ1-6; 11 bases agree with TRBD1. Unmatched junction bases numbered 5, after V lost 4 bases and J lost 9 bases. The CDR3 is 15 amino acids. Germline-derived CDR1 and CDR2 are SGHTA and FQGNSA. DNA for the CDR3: TGTGCCAGCAGCTCCCCGGGACAGGGGGTTTCACCCCTCCACTTT. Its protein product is CASSSPGQGVSPLHF.

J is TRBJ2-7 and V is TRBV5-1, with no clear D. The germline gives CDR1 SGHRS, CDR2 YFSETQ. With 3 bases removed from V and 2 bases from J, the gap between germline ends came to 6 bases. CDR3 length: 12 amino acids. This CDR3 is CASSSLTYEQYF. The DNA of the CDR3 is TGCGCCAGCAGCTCCCTAACCTACGAGCAGTACTTC.

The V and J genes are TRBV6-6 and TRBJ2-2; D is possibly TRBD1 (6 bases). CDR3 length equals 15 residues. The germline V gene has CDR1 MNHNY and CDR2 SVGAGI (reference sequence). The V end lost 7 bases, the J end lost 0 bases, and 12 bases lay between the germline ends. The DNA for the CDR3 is TGTGCCAGCAACCCCGGGACAACGAACACCGGGGAGCTGTTTTTT. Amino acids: CASNPGTTNTGELFF.

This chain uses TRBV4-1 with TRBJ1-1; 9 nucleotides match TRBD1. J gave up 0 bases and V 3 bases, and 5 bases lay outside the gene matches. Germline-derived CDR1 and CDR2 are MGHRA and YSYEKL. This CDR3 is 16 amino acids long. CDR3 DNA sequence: TGCGCCAGCAGCCAGGCAGGACAGGGGATGAACACTGAAGCTTTCTTT. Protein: CASSQAGQGMNTEAFF.

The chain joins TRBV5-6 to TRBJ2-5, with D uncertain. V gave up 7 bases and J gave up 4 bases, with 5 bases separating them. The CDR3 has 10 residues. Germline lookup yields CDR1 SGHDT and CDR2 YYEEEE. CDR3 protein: CASGGETQYF. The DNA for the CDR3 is TGTGCCAGCGGCGGAGAGACCCAGTACTTC.

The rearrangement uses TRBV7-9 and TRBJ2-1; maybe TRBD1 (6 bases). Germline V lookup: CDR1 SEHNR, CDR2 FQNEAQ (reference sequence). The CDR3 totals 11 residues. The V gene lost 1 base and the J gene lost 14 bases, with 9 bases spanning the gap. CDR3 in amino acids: CASSLDREKFF. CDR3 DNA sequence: TGTGCCAGCAGCTTAGACAGGGAAAAGTTCTTC. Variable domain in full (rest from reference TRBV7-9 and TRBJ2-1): DTGVSQNPRHKITKRGQNVTFRCDPISEHNRLYWYRQTLGQGPEFLTYFQNEAQLEKSRLLSDRFSAERPKGSFSTLEIQRTEQGDSAMYLCASSLDREKFFGPGTRLTVL.

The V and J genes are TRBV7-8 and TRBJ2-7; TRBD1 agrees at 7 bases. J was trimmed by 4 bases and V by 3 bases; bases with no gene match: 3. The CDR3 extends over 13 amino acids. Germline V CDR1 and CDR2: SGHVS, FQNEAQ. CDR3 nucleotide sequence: TGTGCCAGCAGCTTGGACAGGCGGTACGAGCAGTACTTC. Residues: CASSLDRRYEQYF.

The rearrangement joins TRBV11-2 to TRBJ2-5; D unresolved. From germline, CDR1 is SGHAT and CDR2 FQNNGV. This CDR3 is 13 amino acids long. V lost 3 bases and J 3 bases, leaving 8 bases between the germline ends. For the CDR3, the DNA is TGTGCCAGCAGCTTTTCCAGTAAAGAGACCCAGTACTTC. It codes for CASSFSSKETQYF.

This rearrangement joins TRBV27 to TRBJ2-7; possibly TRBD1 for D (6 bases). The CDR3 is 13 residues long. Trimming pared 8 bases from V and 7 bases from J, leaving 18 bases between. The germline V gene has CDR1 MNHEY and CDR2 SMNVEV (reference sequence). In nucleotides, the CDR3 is TGTGCCAGCCCCATCTTGACAGGCCGAGAGCAGTACTTC. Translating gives CASPILTGREQYF.

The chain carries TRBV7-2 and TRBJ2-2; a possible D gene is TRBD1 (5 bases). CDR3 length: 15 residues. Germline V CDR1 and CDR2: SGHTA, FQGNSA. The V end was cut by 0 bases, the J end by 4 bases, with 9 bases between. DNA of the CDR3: TGTGCCAGCAGCTTAGCGACAGTTTTCACCGGGGAGCTGTTTTTT. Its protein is CASSLATVFTGELFF.

CDR3 sequence: CASIRALGRTEAFF. The CDR3 DNA reads as TGTGCCAGCATCCGGGCCCTCGGGAGGACTGAAGCTTTCTTT. The chain has TRBV28 and TRBJ1-1, with D unresolved. CDR1 is MDHEN, CDR2 SYDVKM, per germline. The CDR3 runs to 14 residues. V was trimmed by 7 bases and J by 5 bases, leaving 17 bases between them.

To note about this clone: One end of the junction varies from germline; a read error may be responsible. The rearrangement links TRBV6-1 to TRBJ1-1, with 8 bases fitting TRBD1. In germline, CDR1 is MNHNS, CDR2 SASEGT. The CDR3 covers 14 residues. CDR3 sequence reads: CASREGTGRTEAFF. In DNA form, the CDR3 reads TGTGCCAGCAGAGAAGGGACAGGCCGTACTGAAGCTTTCTTT.

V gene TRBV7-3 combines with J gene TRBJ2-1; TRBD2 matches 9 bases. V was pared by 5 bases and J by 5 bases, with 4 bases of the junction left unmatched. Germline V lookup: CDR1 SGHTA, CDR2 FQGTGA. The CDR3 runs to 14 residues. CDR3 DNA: TGTGCCAGCAGCCCGGGACTAGCCGACAATGAGCAGTTCTTC. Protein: CASSPGLADNEQFF.

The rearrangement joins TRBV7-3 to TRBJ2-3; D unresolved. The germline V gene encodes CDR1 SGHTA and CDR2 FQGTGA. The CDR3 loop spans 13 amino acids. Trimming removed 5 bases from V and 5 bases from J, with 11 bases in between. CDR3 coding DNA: TGTGCCAGCAGCCTCATTCTCGGAGATACGCAGTATTTT. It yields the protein CASSLILGDTQYF.